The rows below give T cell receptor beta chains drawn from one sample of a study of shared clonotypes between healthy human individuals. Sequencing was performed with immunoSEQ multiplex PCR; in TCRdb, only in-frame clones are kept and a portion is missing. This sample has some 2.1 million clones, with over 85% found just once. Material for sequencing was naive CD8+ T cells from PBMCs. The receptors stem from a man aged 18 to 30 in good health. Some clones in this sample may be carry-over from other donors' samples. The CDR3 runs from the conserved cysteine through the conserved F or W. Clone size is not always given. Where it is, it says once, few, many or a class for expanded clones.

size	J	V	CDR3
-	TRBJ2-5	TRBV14	CASSQGWEETQYF
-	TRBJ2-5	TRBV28	CASSFTGGAGETQYF
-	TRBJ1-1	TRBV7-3	CASSPGSGTEAFF
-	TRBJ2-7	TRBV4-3	CASSQWVSSYEQYF
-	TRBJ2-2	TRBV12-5	CASGLVQGPGTGELFF
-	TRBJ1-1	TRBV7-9	CASSFDRATEAFF
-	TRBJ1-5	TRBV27	CASSPLDGYYQPQHF
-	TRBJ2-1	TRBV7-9	CASSLEDRRSYNEQFF
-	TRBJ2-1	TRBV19	CASSSWAGGPDNEQFF
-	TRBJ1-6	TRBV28	CASSLTRSSYNSPLHF
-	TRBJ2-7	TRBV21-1	CASSKRGLGHYEQYF
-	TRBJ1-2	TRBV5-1	CASSLESAALGYTF
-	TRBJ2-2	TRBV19	CATRGVNTGELFF
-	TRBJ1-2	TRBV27	CASSLLAGTNYGYTF
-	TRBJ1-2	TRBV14	CASSPYGAGDGYTF
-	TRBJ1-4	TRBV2	CASSLGQGEFEKLFF
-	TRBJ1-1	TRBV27	CASSLSTGGRTEAFF
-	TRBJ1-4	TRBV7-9	CASSRARGLNEKLFF
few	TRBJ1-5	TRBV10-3	CAISESYRMSNQPQHF
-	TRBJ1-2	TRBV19	CASSRWDGYYGYTF
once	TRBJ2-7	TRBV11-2	CASSLGRGQTYEQYF
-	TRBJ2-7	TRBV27	CASSLSGPPYEQYF
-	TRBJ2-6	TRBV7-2	CASSPSGANVLTF
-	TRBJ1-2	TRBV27	CASSPGGPVNYGYTF
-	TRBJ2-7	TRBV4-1	CASSQVGSFGEQYF
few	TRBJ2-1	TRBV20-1	CSARDGDEQFF
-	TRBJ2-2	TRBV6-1	CATLGRDTYTGELFF
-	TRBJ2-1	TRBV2	CASSEARGSPSYNEQFF
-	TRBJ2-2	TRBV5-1	CASSSTGGSATGELFF
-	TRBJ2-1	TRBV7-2	CASSFMGNEQFF
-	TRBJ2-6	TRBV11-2	CASSARQGSLNPGANVLTF
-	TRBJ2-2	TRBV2	CATPSRGTGELFF
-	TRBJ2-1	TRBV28	CASSFARVHNEQFF
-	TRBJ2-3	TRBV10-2	CAIETTDTQYF
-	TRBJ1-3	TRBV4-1	CASSPLPGTGNTIYF
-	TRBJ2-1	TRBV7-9	CASSLGGAGTYNEQFF
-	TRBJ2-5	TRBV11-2	CASSTEGGIGETQYF
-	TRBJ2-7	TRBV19	CASSIRQQSYEQYF
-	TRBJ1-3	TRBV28	CASSFLVAESSGNTIYF
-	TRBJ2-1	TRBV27	CASSLGGLAGNNEQFF
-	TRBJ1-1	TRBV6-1	CASSEIPGRVMNTEAFF
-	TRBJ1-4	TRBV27	CASSLNLGTEKLFF
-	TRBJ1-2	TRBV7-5	CARSPKTGNDGYTF
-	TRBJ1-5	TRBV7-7	CASSEHRVVSNQPQHF